Shown below are 20 T cell receptor beta chains from a single sample sequenced in a study of tumor-infiltrating lymphocytes in primary liver carcinoma (dated by TCRdb to 2016 to 2017). Blood RNA was extracted from unsorted whole blood using TRIzol reagent, and germline DNA was obtained with the DNeasy Blood & Tissue kit. Sequencing instrument: Illumina HiSeq 2500. TCRbeta-specific cDNA was reverse-transcribed from about 520 ng total RNA using a constant-region primer and ProtoScript II reverse transcriptase. Three nested multiplex PCR rounds, following a slightly modified ARM-PCR procedure, were used to build the TCRbeta libraries. Each of the first two PCR rounds ran for approximately 10 cycles using multiplex TRBV1-TRBV30 forward primers together with a Cbeta reverse primer. TCRdb reran the public reads through fastp at Q25 and MiXCR, keeping productive beta chains. Merged by CDR3 protein, the rows form single entries marked with the most common genes and DNA. The sample table records approximately 330,000 distinct CDR3 sequences; roughly two thirds of these occur just once. Together, the top ten hold 6.5% of the sample.

The sequencing sample was made of peripheral blood. These receptors were obtained from a man in his forties or fifties with primary liver carcinoma and hepatitis B virus infection.

The rearrangement links TRBV5-1 to TRBJ2-2, with 7 bases lining up with TRBD1. The CDR3 covers 14 residues. Looked up from germline, CDR1 is SGHRS and CDR2 is YFSETQ. Trimming cost V 4 bases and J 6 bases; bases outside gene matches: 6. CDR3 nucleotide sequence: TGCGCCAGCAGCGTGCGACAGGGACCCGGGGAGCTGTTTTTT. Its protein is CASSVRQGPGELFF. The variable domain in full, with the rest retrieved from reference TRBV5-1 and TRBJ2-2, is KAGVTQTPRYLIKTRGQQVTLSCSPISGHRSVSWYQQTPGQGLQFLFEYFSETQRNKGNFPGRFSGRQFSNSRSEMNVSTLELGDSALYLCASSVRQGPGELFFGEGSRLTVL.

A note on this clonotype: Since a much larger clone is just one base distant, this may be a read error. The V and J genes are TRBV12-3 or TRBV12-4 and TRBJ1-2; D call uncertain. The CDR3 covers 15 residues. This CDR3 is CAGSRSRASNYGYTF. The CDR3 DNA reads TGTGCCGGCAGTAGGTCCCGGGCTTCCAACTATGGCTACACCTTC.

Concerning this clonotype: Here the CDR3 omits its conserved ending phenylalanine or tryptophan, so a read error is the likely source. The chain employs TRBV6-5 and TRBJ2-7; no definite D call. Germline CDR1 and CDR2: MNHEY and SVGAGI. This CDR3 is built from 13 residues. The germline V and J ends were trimmed by 2 bases and 4 bases, with 9 bases remaining between them. In nucleotides, the CDR3 is TGTGCCAGCAGTTACGCGGTAGCTTACGAGCAGTACCTC. Translated, it gives CASSYAVAYEQYL.

Notes on this clonotype: A much larger clonotype is one base distant, so this may be a read error. The gene calls are TRBV6-6 and TRBJ2-7; perhaps TRBD2 as D (6 bases). This CDR3 region has 15 residues. Germline V gene data show CDR1 as MNHNY and CDR2 as SVGAGI (reference sequence). The CDR3 DNA follows: TGTGCCAACAGTCCGTACTCGGCGACAGCGGGTGAGCAGTACTTC. Protein product: CANSPYSATAGEQYF.

The sample holds many counts of this clonotype. The chain links TRBV4-2 to TRBJ2-7, with D perhaps matching TRBD2 (5 bases). The CDR3 has 15 amino acids. Germline V CDR1 and CDR2: LGHNA, YNFKEQ. Trimming cost V 2 bases and J 2 bases, with 13 bases left between them. This CDR3 is CASSQQISDPYEQYF. CDR3 in DNA: TGTGCCAGCAGCCAACAAATTAGCGATCCCTACGAGCAGTACTTC.

In the case of this clonotype: This may come from a read error, since a much larger clone is one base off. The genes are TRBV10-3 and TRBJ1-2; possibly TRBD1 for D (5 bases). From germline, CDR1 is ENHRY and CDR2 SYGVKD. With 3 bases removed from V and 10 bases from J, the gap between germline ends came to 21 bases. CDR3 size: 15 residues. CDR3 amino acids: CAISDPVQGTGVYTF. The CDR3 region has the DNA TGTGCCATCAGTGACCCTGTTCAGGGAACCGGCGTCTACACCTTC.

The CDR3 DNA is TGTGCCAGCAGCGTAGCTTGGGGACAGTCCTACGAGCAGTACTTC. It specifies CASSVAWGQSYEQYF. This chain links TRBV9 with TRBJ2-7, with TRBD1 identical over 7 bases. Germline lookup yields CDR1 SGDLS and CDR2 YYNGEE. The CDR3 is 15 residues long. V lost 0 bases, J lost 1 base, and 4 bases stayed unmatched.

About this clonotype: A junction end diverges from the germline sequence, so it may reflect a read error. This chain joins TRBV6-2 or TRBV6-3 and TRBJ1-2; TRBD1 is a possible D gene (5 bases). The germline gives CDR1 MNHEY, CDR2 SVGEGT. CDR3 length equals 18 residues. The CDR3 loop is CASSDGGHSQHSNYGYAF. The CDR3 DNA reads TGTGCCAGCAGTGACGGGGGTCATTCTCAGCATTCTAACTATGGCTACGCCTTC.

This clonotype came up many times. The rearrangement links TRBV2 to TRBJ2-2, with D uncertain. Between the trimmed V and J ends, which lost 6 bases and 6 bases, there was a span of 11 bases. This CDR3 contains 13 residues. Germline lookup yields CDR1 SNHLY and CDR2 FYNNEI. The CDR3 DNA reads as TGTGCCAGCAGGCAAGACCCATCCGGGGAGCTGTTTTTT. Encoded protein: CASRQDPSGELFF.

There are many counts of this clonotype. V gene TRBV11-2 combines with J gene TRBJ2-3, with 12 bases that match TRBD2. Trimming at V came to 8 bases and at J to 0 bases, leaving 6 bases not matched to a gene. The CDR3 length is 16 residues. The germline V gene has CDR1 SGHAT and CDR2 FQNNGV. The DNA for the CDR3 is TGTGCCAGCCGACTAGCGGGAGTCGGGAGCACAGATACGCAGTATTTT. Amino acids: CASRLAGVGSTDTQYF.

This clonotype was observed at least ten times. The rearrangement joins TRBV6-1 to TRBJ2-1, with 7 nucleotides matching TRBD2. V shed 10 bases, J shed 2 bases, and the junction held 11 bases outside the gene matches. Germline V gene sequence: CDR1 MNHNS, CDR2 SASEGT. The CDR3 is made up of 15 amino acids. The CDR3 DNA follows: TGTGCCACCGAAAGCGCGGGAGCTCCCTACAATGAGCAGTTCTTC. Protein: CATESAGAPYNEQFF.

Note on this clonotype: This could be a read error, since a much larger clone is one nucleotide away. V usage is TRBV11-2 and J usage is TRBJ2-5, with D perhaps TRBD2 (7 bases). This CDR3 contains 14 residues. CDR1 and CDR2 (germline): SGHAT, FQNNGV. In DNA form, the CDR3 reads TGTGCCAGCAGCCCCGGTAGGGGGGGAGAGGCCCAGTACTTC. Protein sequence: CASSPGRGGEAQYF.

The sample holds one count of this clonotype. This may be a read error, as it is one base from a much larger clone. This sequence joins TRBV13 and TRBJ2-2; D gene uncertain. This CDR3 is built from 12 residues. Looked up from germline, CDR1 is PRHDT and CDR2 is FYEKMQ (reference sequence). CDR3 amino acids: CANSLRAGELFF. The DNA for the CDR3 is TGTGCCAACAGCTTACGGGCCGGGGAGCTGTTTTTT.

There are many counts of this clonotype. This chain connects TRBV6-1 to TRBJ2-2; D is possibly TRBD1 (6 bases). Germline CDR1 is MNHNS and CDR2 is SASEGT. The CDR3 runs to 12 residues. The V and J ends lost 8 bases and 3 bases respectively, with 7 bases between them. The CDR3 bases are TGTGCCAGCTACAGGGACACCGGGGAGCTGTTTTTT. This translates into CASYRDTGELFF.

For this clonotype: A much larger clone differs by one base, so this may be a read error. The chain combines TRBV10-3 with TRBJ2-7, with 13 bases identical to TRBD2. Germline V CDR1 and CDR2: ENHRY, SYGVKD. This CDR3 is 15 amino acids long. CDR3: CAVSGTSGDLREQYF. The CDR3 DNA reads as TGTGCCGTCAGTGGGACTAGCGGGGATCTACGAGAGCAGTACTTC.

On this clonotype itself: One junction end disagrees with the germline gene, perhaps due to a read error. The V and J genes are TRBV10-2 and TRBJ1-5, with D tentatively TRBD1 (5 bases). Germline V gene sequence: CDR1 WSHSY, CDR2 SAAADI. CDR3 length equals 15 residues. The DNA of the CDR3 is TGCGCCAGCACTGAGGCCCAGGGAGGAGGTCAGCCCCAGCATTTT. As protein: CASTEAQGGGQPQHF.

The chain recombines TRBV28 with TRBJ1-2; D gene unclear. The CDR3 length is 14 residues. V dropped 11 bases and J dropped 3 bases, with 19 bases sitting between them. The germline gives CDR1 MDHEN, CDR2 SYDVKM. The CDR3 reads CALSLGRGHYGYTF. Written as DNA, the CDR3 is TGTGCCCTCAGTTTAGGGCGAGGGCACTATGGCTACACCTTC.

For this clonotype: The final CDR3 position lacks the conserved phenylalanine or tryptophan, pointing to a likely read error. This rearrangement joins TRBV11-2 to TRBJ1-6; D remains unclear. The V gene lost 5 bases and the J gene lost 14 bases, with 19 bases spanning the gap. Germline CDR1 is SGHAT and CDR2 is FQNNGV. This CDR3 contains 14 residues. CDR3 DNA sequence: TGTGCCAGCAGCCTTAATGTTTATAGACCCACCCTCCACTCT. Protein product: CASSLNVYRPTLHS.

This clonotype was recorded only once. This sequence may be a read error, since a much larger clone differs from it by one base. The V gene is TRBV6-2 or TRBV6-3, the J gene TRBJ2-1, with 7 bases aligning to TRBD2. Germline CDR1 and CDR2: MNHEY and SVGEGT. V shed 5 bases, J shed 7 bases, and the junction held 5 bases outside the gene matches. This CDR3 contains 13 residues. CDR3 sequence: CASSGLVQNEQFF. The CDR3 region has the DNA TGTGCCAGCAGTGGACTAGTGCAAAATGAGCAGTTCTTC.

On this clonotype: A clone one base away is much larger, so this may be a read error. This chain joins TRBV12-3 or TRBV12-4 and TRBJ2-7; maybe TRBD1 (5 bases). This CDR3 spans 18 amino acids. The V and J ends lost 3 bases and 2 bases respectively, with 23 bases between them. CDR3 in DNA: TGTGCCAGCAGTTTGGGTGTTGGGGCGGTACGTGTGACCTACGAGCAGTACTTC. This codes for CASSLGVGAVRVTYEQYF.